The following is a TCR beta chain sequence with its context. Its matching antigen is unknown. This sample is drawn from a study of Ad26.COV2.S vaccination and SARS-CoV-2 variants. Study findings and constraints: Vaccinated individuals (as opposed to placebo recipients) had higher spike-specific TCR breadth. Vaccinees and placebo recipients showed similar non-spike TCR breadth.

Produced via immunoSEQ multiplex PCR; TCRdb's table is partial and in-frame only. The table shows 320,000 or so clones, with 85% to 90% occurring only once. V gave up 7 bases and J gave up 6 bases, with 13 bases separating them. This CDR3 region has 13 residues. Germline V CDR1 and CDR2: MNHEY, SVGAGI. Regarding treatment: around 19 received Ad26.COV2.S at low or high dose, single or two shots; five or six received placebo; per-sample allocation not given. Day 63 after the first vaccine or placebo injection was the time point for sampling. This person who donated was an adult of 18-55 years in Boston. An Ad26 vector expressing Wuhan-strain SARS-CoV-2 spike served as the vaccine.

This receptor was obtained from a person between 18 and 65 years old who received the Ad26.COV2.S COVID-19 vaccine or a placebo. This chain links TRBV6-5 with TRBJ2-1, with D perhaps TRBD1 or TRBD2 (5 bases each). This specimen consisted of peripheral blood, obtained in a trial of Ad26.COV2.S vaccine versus placebo. Here the CDR3 reads CASTPGPPNEQFF. The CDR3, as DNA: TGTGCCAGCACCCCGGGGCCCCCCAATGAGCAGTTCTTC.